This paragraph reports one T cell receptor beta chain. The antigen is unknown. Cells are PBMCs isolated from approximately 9.2 ml of fresh blood. Researchers amplified the TCR beta CDR3 regions from RNA transcripts. The TCR CDR3 first-round RT-PCR relied on the HTBI primer set. One entry per CDR3 protein results from TCRdb running MiXCR on the multiplex PCR reads. The table shows roughly 300,000 distinct CDR3 sequences, with 25% occurring only once. Germline CDR1 reads SGHTA; CDR2 reads FQGNSA. The CDR3 runs 17 residues. Trimming took off 0 bases at V and 2 bases at J, with 17 bases between the two ends. This record belongs to a study of T cells in Graves' hyperthyroidism and ophthalmopathy. Points from the study as a whole: From stable hyperthyroidism, ophthalmopathy was separated by a 13 V-J model. Blood samples included most of the expanded thyroid clonotypes exceeding 0.001.

V gene TRBV7-2 combines with J gene TRBJ2-7, with D possibly TRBD1 on 5 matching bases. The sequence was obtained from a middle-aged man with Graves' hyperthyroidism that later progressed to Graves' ophthalmopathy. The sequenced sample was blood. In DNA, the CDR3 is TGTGCCAGCAGCTTAGCAGCTGGGGCAGCTCATACCTACGAGCAGTACTTC. Translation gives CASSLAAGAAHTYEQYF.